The 5 T cell receptor beta chains below come from one sample, sequenced in a study of T cells in women clearing cervical HPV infection. Repertoires were generated with immunoSEQ multiplex PCR, while TCRdb's copy carries only in-frame clones and drops some. The sample includes under 50,000 clones. The specimen sequenced was blood buffy coat. These receptors were taken from a woman between 18 and 69 years old with a cervical HPV16 infection that either progressed to CIN3+ or cleared (not recorded which).

On this clone itself: The read ends 3 residues early relative to the CDR3; the germline J gene fills the gap. The chain joins TRBV20-1 to TRBJ2-2; D gene unclear. Germline V gives CDR1 DFQATT, CDR2 SNEGSKA (reference sequence). The CDR3 is 14 amino acids. The CDR3 DNA, read in part, is TGCAGTGCTAGAGATAAACAGCCGAATGAAAAG. Protein: CSARDKQPNEK. The full CDR3 protein is CSARDKQPNEKLFF.

As concerns this clone: The read gets to within 3 residues of the CDR3 end, and the germline J gene fills in the rest. The chain combines TRBV5-1 with TRBJ2-5, with 7 bases identical to TRBD1. With 0 bases clipped from V and 3 bases from J, the junction kept 8 bases outside the gene matches. This CDR3 has 16 residues. Germline loops: CDR1 SGHRS, CDR2 YFSETQ. The CDR3 bases that were read are TGCGCCAGCAGCTTGGCGGTTTCAGGGGGTAAAGAGACC. Protein product: CASSLAVSGGKET. The full CDR3 protein is CASSLAVSGGKETQYF. The full variable domain, in which reference TRBV5-1 and TRBJ2-5 provide the parts outside the CDR3, is KAGVTQTPRYLIKTRGQQVTLSCSPISGHRSVSWYQQTPGQGLQFLFEYFSETQRNKGNFPGRFSGRQFSNSRSEMNVSTLELGDSALYLCASSLAVSGGKETQYFGPGTRLLVL.

Note on this clone: The missing CDR3 end, 3 residues past where the read stops, is filled in from the germline J gene. The chain has TRBV5-1 and TRBJ2-2, with D perhaps matching TRBD1 (6 bases). Germline CDR1 is SGHRS and CDR2 is YFSETQ. The CDR3 is made up of 14 amino acids. V shed 5 bases and J shed 4 bases, with 12 bases lying between them. The sequenced CDR3 bases are TGCGCCAGCAGGCAGGGGATCGGCACCGGGGAG. This gives the protein CASRQGIGTGE. The whole CDR3 reads CASRQGIGTGELFF.

The CDR3 DNA, read in part, is TGTGCCAGCAGCCAACCCCGGGGGTACCCAGATACG. Protein product: CASSQPRGYPDT. The full CDR3 reads CASSQPRGYPDTQYF. The chain combines TRBV7-8 with TRBJ2-3, with D maybe TRBD2 (6 bases). The read gets to within 3 residues of the CDR3 end, and the germline J gene fills in the rest. Germline V lookup: CDR1 SGHVS, CDR2 FQNEAQ. This CDR3 is 15 amino acids long. V was cut by 5 bases and J by 4 bases, with 16 bases left in between.

As to this clone: From the germline J gene comes the end of the CDR3, since the read stops 3 residues before it. The rearrangement links TRBV29-1 to TRBJ1-2, with a weak D call TRBD1 (6 bases). Trimming cost V 6 bases and J 4 bases, with 15 bases left between them. The length of the CDR3 is 13 residues. Germline loops: CDR1 SQVTM, CDR2 ANQGSEA. CDR3 sequence: CSVNRGQSYGYTF. CDR3 DNA, as far as it was read: TGCAGCGTCAATAGAGGACAGTCCTATGGC.